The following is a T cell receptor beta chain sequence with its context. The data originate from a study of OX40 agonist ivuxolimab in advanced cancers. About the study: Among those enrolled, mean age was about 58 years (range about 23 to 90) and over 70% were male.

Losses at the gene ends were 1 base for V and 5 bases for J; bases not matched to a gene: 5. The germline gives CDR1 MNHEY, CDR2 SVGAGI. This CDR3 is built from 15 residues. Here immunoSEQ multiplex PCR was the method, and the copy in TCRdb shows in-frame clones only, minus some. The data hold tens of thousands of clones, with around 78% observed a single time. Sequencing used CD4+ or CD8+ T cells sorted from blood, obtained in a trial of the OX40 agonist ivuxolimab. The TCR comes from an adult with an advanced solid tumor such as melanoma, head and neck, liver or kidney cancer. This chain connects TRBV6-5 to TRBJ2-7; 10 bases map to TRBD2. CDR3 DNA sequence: TGTGCCAGCAGTTACTTACCTAGCGGGGGTAACGAGCAGTACTTC. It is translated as CASSYLPSGGNEQYF.